Listed below are T cell receptor beta chains from one sample, sequenced in a study of identical twins. A single record per CDR3 protein comes from TCRdb applying MiXCR to the 5' RACE reads. The table has just under 550,000 distinct CDR3 sequences, roughly 15% seen once. These data also formed part of another study, on yellow fever vaccine responses in identical twins.

Sample: CD4+ T cells sorted from blood. The receptors originated from a young woman in good health. Both conserved end residues are part of each CDR3. D genes are given only for firm matches. The size of a clone is reported for some rows only, either as once, few or many, or as a class for expanded clones.

v_call: TRBV29-1
j_call: TRBJ2-7
d_call: TRBD2
clone_size: few
cdr3_aa: CSVGASGSYEQYF
cdr3_nt: TGCAGCGTTGGGGCTAGCGGATCCTACGAGCAGTACTTC

v_call: TRBV12-3/TRBV12-4
j_call: TRBJ2-1
d_call: -
clone_size: -
cdr3_aa: CASSPRGTGTTGVGNEQFF
cdr3_nt: TGTGCCAGCAGCCCGAGGGGGACGGGGACAACCGGGGTGGGTAATGAGCAGTTCTTC

v_call: TRBV4-1
j_call: TRBJ2-1
d_call: -
clone_size: many
cdr3_aa: CASSHLDLLVYGEQFF
cdr3_nt: TGCGCCAGCAGCCACCTGGACTTGTTGGTGTATGGTGAGCAGTTCTTC

v_call: TRBV10-3
j_call: TRBJ2-2
d_call: TRBD1
clone_size: few
cdr3_aa: CAISESAGGNTGELFF
cdr3_nt: TGTGCCATCAGTGAGTCGGCAGGGGGAAATACCGGGGAGCTGTTTTTT

v_call: TRBV18
j_call: TRBJ2-2
d_call: -
clone_size: few
cdr3_aa: CASSPPGTPTGELFF
cdr3_nt: TGTGCCAGCTCACCACCGGGCACTCCCACCGGGGAGCTGTTTTTT

v_call: TRBV7-2
j_call: TRBJ1-1
d_call: TRBD1
clone_size: few
cdr3_aa: CASSLVGQGAEAFF
cdr3_nt: TGTGCCAGCAGCTTAGTGGGACAGGGGGCTGAAGCTTTCTTT

v_call: TRBV29-1
j_call: TRBJ2-1
d_call: -
clone_size: many
cdr3_aa: CSLKTSYNEQFF
cdr3_nt: TGCAGCCTTAAAACTAGTTACAATGAGCAGTTCTTC

v_call: TRBV15
j_call: TRBJ2-2
d_call: TRBD1
clone_size: few
cdr3_aa: CATSRAPIGQGRPGELFF
cdr3_nt: TGTGCCACCAGCAGAGCGCCGATTGGACAGGGCCGTCCCGGGGAGCTGTTTTTT

v_call: TRBV5-6
j_call: TRBJ2-2
d_call: TRBD1
clone_size: once
cdr3_aa: CASRRQGSGELFF
cdr3_nt: TGTGCCAGCAGGCGACAGGGATCCGGGGAGCTGTTTTTT

v_call: TRBV25-1
j_call: TRBJ1-6
d_call: TRBD1
clone_size: -
cdr3_aa: CASSDQPTGSGSPLHF
cdr3_nt: TGTGCCAGCAGTGACCAACCGACAGGGTCCGGTTCACCCCTCCACTTT

v_call: TRBV7-9
j_call: TRBJ2-1
d_call: -
clone_size: -
cdr3_aa: CASSPIRQFDNEQFF
cdr3_nt: TGTGCCAGCAGCCCGATTCGACAGTTTGACAATGAGCAGTTCTTC

v_call: TRBV28
j_call: TRBJ1-2
d_call: -
clone_size: few
cdr3_aa: CASSFSGSGYTF
cdr3_nt: TGTGCCAGCAGTTTTTCGGGGTCTGGCTACACCTTC

v_call: TRBV6-1
j_call: TRBJ1-3
d_call: TRBD1
clone_size: few
cdr3_aa: CASTTGGSGNTIYF
cdr3_nt: TGTGCCAGCACGACAGGGGGTTCTGGAAACACCATATATTTT

v_call: TRBV20-1
j_call: TRBJ2-5
d_call: TRBD2
clone_size: -
cdr3_aa: CSARGDYVQETQYF
cdr3_nt: TGCAGTGCTAGAGGGGACTATGTACAAGAGACCCAGTACTTC

v_call: TRBV20-1
j_call: TRBJ1-2
d_call: TRBD1
clone_size: few
cdr3_aa: CSARVTGDLYGYTF
cdr3_nt: TGCAGTGCTAGGGTGACAGGGGACCTCTATGGCTACACCTTC

v_call: TRBV24-1
j_call: TRBJ2-7
d_call: TRBD1
clone_size: -
cdr3_aa: CATSLSGQPSEQYF
cdr3_nt: TGTGCCACCAGCCTCTCGGGACAGCCGAGCGAGCAGTACTTC

v_call: TRBV5-1
j_call: TRBJ2-7
d_call: -
clone_size: -
cdr3_aa: CASSFGEGAPYEQYF
cdr3_nt: TGCGCCAGCAGCTTTGGGGAGGGGGCCCCCTACGAGCAGTACTTC

v_call: TRBV4-2
j_call: TRBJ2-1
d_call: TRBD1
clone_size: few
cdr3_aa: CASSVATGDVHNEQFF
cdr3_nt: TGTGCCAGCAGCGTCGCGACAGGGGACGTCCACAATGAGCAGTTCTTC

v_call: TRBV7-2
j_call: TRBJ1-5
d_call: -
clone_size: -
cdr3_aa: CASSLRQHQPQHF
cdr3_nt: TGTGCCAGCAGCTTGAGACAGCATCAGCCCCAGCATTTT

v_call: TRBV5-1
j_call: TRBJ2-1
d_call: TRBD1
clone_size: few
cdr3_aa: CASSLTGQEANEQFF
cdr3_nt: TGCGCCAGCAGCTTGACGGGACAGGAGGCCAATGAGCAGTTCTTC

v_call: TRBV4-1
j_call: TRBJ2-3
d_call: TRBD2
clone_size: -
cdr3_aa: CASSQAPSRVAGGDTQYF
cdr3_nt: TGCGCCAGCAGCCAAGCCCCCTCCAGGGTAGCGGGAGGGGATACGCAGTATTTT

v_call: TRBV20-1
j_call: TRBJ1-2
d_call: -
clone_size: few
cdr3_aa: CSASIRVNYGYTF
cdr3_nt: TGCAGTGCTAGTATTCGAGTCAACTATGGCTACACCTTC

v_call: TRBV19
j_call: TRBJ2-7
d_call: TRBD2
clone_size: -
cdr3_aa: CASSIVTSGRIEQYF
cdr3_nt: TGTGCCAGTAGTATAGTAACTAGCGGGAGAATCGAGCAGTACTTC

v_call: TRBV4-1
j_call: TRBJ2-1
d_call: -
clone_size: -
cdr3_aa: CTSSPLALTGRGYNEQFF
cdr3_nt: TGCACCAGCAGCCCGTTGGCCCTGACAGGGCGGGGATACAATGAGCAGTTCTTC

v_call: TRBV10-3
j_call: TRBJ1-5
d_call: TRBD1
clone_size: -
cdr3_aa: CAIGDRGGNQPQHF
cdr3_nt: TGTGCCATCGGGGACAGGGGAGGCAATCAGCCCCAGCATTTT

v_call: TRBV28
j_call: TRBJ2-1
d_call: TRBD1
clone_size: -
cdr3_aa: CASSSRQGTYNEQFF
cdr3_nt: TGTGCCAGCAGTTCTCGACAGGGTACCTACAATGAGCAGTTCTTC

v_call: TRBV7-9
j_call: TRBJ1-4
d_call: -
clone_size: -
cdr3_aa: CASSFIGGQGEKLFF
cdr3_nt: TGTGCCAGCAGCTTCATCGGGGGGCAGGGTGAGAAACTGTTTTTT

v_call: TRBV6-1
j_call: TRBJ2-3
d_call: TRBD1
clone_size: -
cdr3_aa: CASRSRDRRTDTQYF
cdr3_nt: TGTGCCAGCAGGAGCCGGGACAGACGCACAGATACGCAGTATTTT

v_call: TRBV12-3/TRBV12-4
j_call: TRBJ2-3
d_call: -
clone_size: -
cdr3_aa: CASSFSAGGRTDTQYF
cdr3_nt: TGTGCCAGCAGTTTCTCCGCCGGGGGCCGCACAGATACGCAGTATTTT

v_call: TRBV11-2
j_call: TRBJ2-5
d_call: -
clone_size: -
cdr3_aa: CASSLVAGTYQETQYF
cdr3_nt: TGTGCCAGCAGCTTAGTTGCGGGGACGTACCAAGAGACCCAGTACTTC

v_call: TRBV29-1
j_call: TRBJ2-1
d_call: TRBD1
clone_size: few
cdr3_aa: CSVTTGIAEQFF
cdr3_nt: TGCAGCGTAACGACAGGGATTGCTGAGCAGTTCTTC

v_call: TRBV5-4
j_call: TRBJ2-7
d_call: -
clone_size: -
cdr3_aa: CAWTTYYEQYF
cdr3_nt: TGTGCCTGGACTACATACTACGAGCAGTACTTC

v_call: TRBV5-1
j_call: TRBJ1-1
d_call: -
clone_size: few
cdr3_aa: CASSLGAGSGTEAFF
cdr3_nt: TGCGCCAGCAGCTTGGGGGCAGGGAGTGGCACTGAAGCTTTCTTT